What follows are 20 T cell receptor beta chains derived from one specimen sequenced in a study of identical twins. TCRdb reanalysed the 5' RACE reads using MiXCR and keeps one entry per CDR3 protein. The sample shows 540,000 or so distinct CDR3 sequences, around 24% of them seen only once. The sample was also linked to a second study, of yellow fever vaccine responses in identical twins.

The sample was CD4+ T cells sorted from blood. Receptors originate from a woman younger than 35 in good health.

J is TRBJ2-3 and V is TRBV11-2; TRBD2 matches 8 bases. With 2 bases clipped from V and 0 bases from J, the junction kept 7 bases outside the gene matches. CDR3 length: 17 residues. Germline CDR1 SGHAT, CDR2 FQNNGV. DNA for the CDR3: TGTGCCAGCAGCTTAACCAGCGGGGGCGTTAGCACAGATACGCAGTATTTT. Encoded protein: CASSLTSGGVSTDTQYF.

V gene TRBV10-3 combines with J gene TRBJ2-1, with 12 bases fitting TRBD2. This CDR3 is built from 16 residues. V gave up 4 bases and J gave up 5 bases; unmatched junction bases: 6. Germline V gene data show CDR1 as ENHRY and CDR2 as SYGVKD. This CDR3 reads CAISGLAGVLNNEQFF. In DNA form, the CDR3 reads TGTGCCATCAGTGGACTAGCGGGAGTTCTCAACAATGAGCAGTTCTTC.

The CDR3 region is CASSGLSGSNGEQFF. The CDR3 nucleotides read TGTGCCAGCAGCGGACTTAGCGGGAGTAATGGTGAGCAGTTCTTC. This chain uses TRBV11-1 with TRBJ2-1; TRBD2 agrees at 9 bases. After removal of 5 bases from V and 9 bases from J, the junction contained 11 bases not matched to a gene. Per the germline V gene, CDR1 is SGHAT and CDR2 is FQDESV (reference sequence). The CDR3 totals 15 residues.

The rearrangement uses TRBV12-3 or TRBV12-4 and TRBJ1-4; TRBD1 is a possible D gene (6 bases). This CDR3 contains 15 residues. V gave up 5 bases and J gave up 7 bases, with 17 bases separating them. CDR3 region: CASSPRTAGVEKLFF. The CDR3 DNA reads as TGTGCCAGCAGTCCCCGGACAGCCGGAGTTGAAAAACTGTTTTTT.

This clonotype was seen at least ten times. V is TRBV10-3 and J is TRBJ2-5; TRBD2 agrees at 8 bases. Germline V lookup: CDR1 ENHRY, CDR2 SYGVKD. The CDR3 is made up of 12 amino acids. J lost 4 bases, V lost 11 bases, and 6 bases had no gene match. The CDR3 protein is CAVRGGGETQYF. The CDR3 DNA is TGTGCCGTTCGGGGGGGCGGAGAGACCCAGTACTTC.

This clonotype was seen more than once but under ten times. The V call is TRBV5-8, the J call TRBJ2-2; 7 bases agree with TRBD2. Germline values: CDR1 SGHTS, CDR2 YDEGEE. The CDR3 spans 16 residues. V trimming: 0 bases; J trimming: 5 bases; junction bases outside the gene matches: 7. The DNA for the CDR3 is TGTGCCAGCAGCTTGGAGCGGCAGGGAGGGACCGGGGAGCTGTTTTTT. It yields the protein CASSLERQGGTGELFF.

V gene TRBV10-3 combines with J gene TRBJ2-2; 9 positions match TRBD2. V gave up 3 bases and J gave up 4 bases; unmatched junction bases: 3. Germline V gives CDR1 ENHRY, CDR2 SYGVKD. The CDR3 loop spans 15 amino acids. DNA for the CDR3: TGTGCCATCAGTGATATAGCGGGGGCCACCGGGGAGCTGTTTTTT. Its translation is CAISDIAGATGELFF.

The CDR3: CASSQDRVRETQYF. In nucleotides, the CDR3 is TGCGCCAGCAGCCAGGACCGGGTCCGAGAGACCCAGTACTTC. V gene TRBV4-1 combines with J gene TRBJ2-5, with D hard to call. CDR1 and CDR2 (germline): MGHRA, YSYEKL. The CDR3 totals 14 residues. Trimming stripped 3 bases from V and 4 bases from J, with 12 bases between.

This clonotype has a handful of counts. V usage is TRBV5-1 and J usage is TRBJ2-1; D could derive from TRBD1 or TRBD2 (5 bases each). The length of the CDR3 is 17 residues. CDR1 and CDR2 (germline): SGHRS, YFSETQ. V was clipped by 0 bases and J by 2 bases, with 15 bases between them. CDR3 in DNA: TGCGCCAGCAGCTTGGCGCGGGTGGGGGTTACCTACAATGAGCAGTTCTTC. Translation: CASSLARVGVTYNEQFF.

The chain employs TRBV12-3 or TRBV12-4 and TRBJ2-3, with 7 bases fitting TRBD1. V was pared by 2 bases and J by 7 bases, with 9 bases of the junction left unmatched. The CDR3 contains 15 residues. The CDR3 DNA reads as TGTGCCAGCAGTTTAAAAGGACAGGCCCCCCATACGCAGTATTTT. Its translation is CASSLKGQAPHTQYF.

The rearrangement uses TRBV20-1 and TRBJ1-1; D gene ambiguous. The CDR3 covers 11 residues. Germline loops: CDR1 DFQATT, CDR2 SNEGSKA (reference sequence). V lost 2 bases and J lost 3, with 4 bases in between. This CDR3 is CSARPDTEAFF. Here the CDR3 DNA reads TGCAGTGCTAGACCCGACACTGAAGCTTTCTTT.

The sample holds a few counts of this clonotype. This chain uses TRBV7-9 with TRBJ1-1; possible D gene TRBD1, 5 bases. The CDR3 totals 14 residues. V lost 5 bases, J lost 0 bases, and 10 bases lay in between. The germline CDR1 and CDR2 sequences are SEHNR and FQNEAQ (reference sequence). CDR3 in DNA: TGTGCCAGCAGCCCACAGGATATGAACACTGAAGCTTTCTTT. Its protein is CASSPQDMNTEAFF.

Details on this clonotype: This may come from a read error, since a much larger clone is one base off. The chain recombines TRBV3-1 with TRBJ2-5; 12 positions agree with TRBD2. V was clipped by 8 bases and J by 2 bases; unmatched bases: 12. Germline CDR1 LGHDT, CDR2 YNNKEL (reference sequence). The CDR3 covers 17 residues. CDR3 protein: CASCPRLAGVWQETQYF. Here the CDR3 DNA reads TGTGCCAGCTGCCCGCGACTAGCGGGAGTATGGCAAGAGACCCAGTACTTC.

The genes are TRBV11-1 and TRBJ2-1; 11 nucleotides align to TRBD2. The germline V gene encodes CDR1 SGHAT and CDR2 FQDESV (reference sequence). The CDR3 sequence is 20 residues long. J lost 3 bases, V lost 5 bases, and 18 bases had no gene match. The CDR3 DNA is TGTGCCAGCAGCACAACCCGGACGGGGATACTAGCGGGGGACTACAATGAGCAGTTCTTC. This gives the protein CASSTTRTGILAGDYNEQFF.

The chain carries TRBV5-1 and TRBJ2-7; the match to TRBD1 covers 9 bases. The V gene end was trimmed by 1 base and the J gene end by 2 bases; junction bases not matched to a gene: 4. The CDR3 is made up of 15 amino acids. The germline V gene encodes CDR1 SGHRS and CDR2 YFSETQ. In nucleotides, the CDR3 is TGCGCCAGCAGCTTGCCGGGACAGGGTCCCTACGAGCAGTACTTC. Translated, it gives CASSLPGQGPYEQYF.

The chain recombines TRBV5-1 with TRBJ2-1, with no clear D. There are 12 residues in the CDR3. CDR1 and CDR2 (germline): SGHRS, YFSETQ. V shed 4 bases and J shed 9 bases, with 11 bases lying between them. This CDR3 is CASSPIRSEQFF. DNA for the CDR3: TGCGCCAGCAGCCCAATCCGCAGTGAGCAGTTCTTC.

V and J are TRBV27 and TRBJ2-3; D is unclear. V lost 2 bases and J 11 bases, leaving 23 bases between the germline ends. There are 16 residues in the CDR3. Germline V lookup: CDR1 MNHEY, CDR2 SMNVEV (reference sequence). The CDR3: CASSLIPAGPVKGQYF. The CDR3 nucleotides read TGTGCCAGCAGTTTAATACCCGCCGGCCCCGTCAAGGGGCAGTATTTT.

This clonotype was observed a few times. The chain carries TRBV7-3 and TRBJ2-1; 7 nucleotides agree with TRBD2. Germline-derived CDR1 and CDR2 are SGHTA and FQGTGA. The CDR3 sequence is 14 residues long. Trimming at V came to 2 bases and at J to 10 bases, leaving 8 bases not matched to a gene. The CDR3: CASSLGAGDREQFF. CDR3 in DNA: TGTGCCAGCAGCTTAGGGGCGGGAGACCGGGAGCAGTTCTTC.

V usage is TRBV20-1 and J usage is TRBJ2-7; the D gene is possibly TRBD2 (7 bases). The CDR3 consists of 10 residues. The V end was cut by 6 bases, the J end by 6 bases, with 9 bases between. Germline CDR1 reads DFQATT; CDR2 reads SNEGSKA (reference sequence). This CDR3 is CSARGGEQYV. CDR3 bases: TGCAGTGCAAGGGGGGGCGAGCAGTACGTC.

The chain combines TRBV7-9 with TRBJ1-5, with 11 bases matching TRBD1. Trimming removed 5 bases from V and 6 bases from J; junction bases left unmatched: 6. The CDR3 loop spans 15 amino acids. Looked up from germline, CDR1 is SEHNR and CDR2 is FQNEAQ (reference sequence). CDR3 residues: CASSRTGGRSQPQHF. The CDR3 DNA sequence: TGTGCCAGCAGCCGGACAGGGGGCAGGAGTCAGCCCCAGCATTTT.